What follows describes a single T cell receptor beta chain. A template switching step contributed a universal primer site, while unique molecular identifiers were present in the cDNA. TCRdb called the 5' RACE reads again in MiXCR, with one record for every CDR3 protein. The repertoire holds more than 600,000 distinct CDR3 sequences, with about 18% as singletons. The sample originates from a study of identical twins. These data are also associated with another study on T cells expressing NK-cell markers.

The material sequenced was PBMCs. The origin of this receptor is a woman between 18 and 29 years old in good health.

The CDR3 is CSATGRTGDQPQHF. CDR3 DNA sequence: TGCAGTGCTACGGGAAGGACCGGTGATCAGCCCCAGCATTTT. This chain connects TRBV20-1 to TRBJ1-5; no clear D. The CDR3 length is 14 residues. The germline V and J ends were trimmed by 4 bases and 5 bases, with 15 bases remaining between them. The germline gives CDR1 DFQATT, CDR2 SNEGSKA (reference sequence).